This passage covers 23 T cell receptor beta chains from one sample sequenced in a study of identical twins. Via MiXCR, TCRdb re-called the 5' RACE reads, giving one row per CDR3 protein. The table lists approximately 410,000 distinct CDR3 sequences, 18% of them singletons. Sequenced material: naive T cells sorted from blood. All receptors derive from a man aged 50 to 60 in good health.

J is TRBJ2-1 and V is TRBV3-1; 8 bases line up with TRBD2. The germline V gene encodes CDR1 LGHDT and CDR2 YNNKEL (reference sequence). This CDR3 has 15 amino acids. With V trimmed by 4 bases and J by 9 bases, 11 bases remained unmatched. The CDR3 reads CASSRRGIGGGEQFF. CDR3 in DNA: TGTGCCAGCAGCCGAAGAGGTATCGGGGGGGGTGAGCAGTTCTTC.

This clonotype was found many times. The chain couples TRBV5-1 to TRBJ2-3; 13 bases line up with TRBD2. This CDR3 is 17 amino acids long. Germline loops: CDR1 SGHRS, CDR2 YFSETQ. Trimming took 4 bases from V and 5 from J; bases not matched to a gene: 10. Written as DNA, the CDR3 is TGCGCCAGCAGCCCATGGACTAGCGGGAGTGGGGTAGATACGCAGTATTTT. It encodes CASSPWTSGSGVDTQYF.

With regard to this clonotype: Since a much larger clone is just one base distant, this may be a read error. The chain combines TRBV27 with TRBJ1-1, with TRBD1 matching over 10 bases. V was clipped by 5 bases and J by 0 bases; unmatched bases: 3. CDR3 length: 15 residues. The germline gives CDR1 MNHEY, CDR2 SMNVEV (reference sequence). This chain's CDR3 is CASSPDRGLNTEAFF. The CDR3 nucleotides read TGTGCCAGCAGTCCTGACAGGGGGCTGAACACTGAAGCTTTCTTT.

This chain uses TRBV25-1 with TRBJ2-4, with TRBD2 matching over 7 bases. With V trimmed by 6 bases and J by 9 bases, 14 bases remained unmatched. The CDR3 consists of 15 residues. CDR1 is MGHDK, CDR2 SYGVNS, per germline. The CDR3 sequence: CASRPGGDARGIQYF. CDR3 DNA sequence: TGTGCCAGCAGACCTGGGGGGGACGCAAGAGGCATTCAGTACTTC. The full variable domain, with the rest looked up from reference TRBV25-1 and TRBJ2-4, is EADIYQTPRYLVIGTGKKITLECSQTMGHDKMYWYQQDPGMELHLIHYSYGVNSTEKGDLSSESTVSRIRTEHFPLTLESARPSHTSQYLCASRPGGDARGIQYFGAGTRLSVL.

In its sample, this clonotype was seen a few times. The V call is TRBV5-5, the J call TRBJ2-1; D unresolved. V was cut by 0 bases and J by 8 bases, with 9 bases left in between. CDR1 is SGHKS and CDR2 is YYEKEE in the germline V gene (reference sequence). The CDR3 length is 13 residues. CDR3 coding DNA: TGTGCCAGCAGCTTGGTCCGTGTGGATGAGCAGTTCTTC. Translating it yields CASSLVRVDEQFF.

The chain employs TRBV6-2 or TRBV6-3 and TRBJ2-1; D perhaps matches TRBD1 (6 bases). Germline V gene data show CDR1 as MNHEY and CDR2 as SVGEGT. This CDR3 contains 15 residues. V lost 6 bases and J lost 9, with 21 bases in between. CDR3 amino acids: CASSWGQAGSGEQFF. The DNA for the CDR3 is TGTGCCAGCAGCTGGGGACAAGCAGGGAGTGGTGAGCAGTTCTTC.

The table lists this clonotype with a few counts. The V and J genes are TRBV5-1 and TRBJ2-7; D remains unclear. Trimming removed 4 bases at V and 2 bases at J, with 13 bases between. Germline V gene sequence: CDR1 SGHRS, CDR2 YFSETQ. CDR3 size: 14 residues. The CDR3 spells CASSVSGPPYEQYF. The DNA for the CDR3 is TGCGCCAGCAGCGTTTCAGGTCCCCCCTACGAGCAGTACTTC.

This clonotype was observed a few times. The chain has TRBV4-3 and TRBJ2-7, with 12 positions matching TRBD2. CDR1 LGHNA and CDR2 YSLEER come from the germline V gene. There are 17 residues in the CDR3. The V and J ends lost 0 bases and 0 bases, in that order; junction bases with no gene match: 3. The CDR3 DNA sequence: TGCGCCAGCAGCCAAGATAGGGGACTAGCGGGCTCCTACGAGCAGTACTTC. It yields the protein CASSQDRGLAGSYEQYF.

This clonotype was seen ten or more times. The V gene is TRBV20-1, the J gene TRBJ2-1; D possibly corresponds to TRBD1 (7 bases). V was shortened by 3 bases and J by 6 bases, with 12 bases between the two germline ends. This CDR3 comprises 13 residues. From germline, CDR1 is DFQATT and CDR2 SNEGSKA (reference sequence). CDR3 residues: CSARDRRGNEQFF. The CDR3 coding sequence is TGCAGTGCTAGGGACAGGAGGGGCAATGAGCAGTTCTTC.

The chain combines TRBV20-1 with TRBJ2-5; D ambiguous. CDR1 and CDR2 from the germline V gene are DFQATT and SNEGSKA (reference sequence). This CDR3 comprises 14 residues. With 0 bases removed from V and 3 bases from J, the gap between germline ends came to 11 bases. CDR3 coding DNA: TGCAGTGCTAGAGATGAGTCAGGAAAAGAGACCCAGTACTTC. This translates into CSARDESGKETQYF.

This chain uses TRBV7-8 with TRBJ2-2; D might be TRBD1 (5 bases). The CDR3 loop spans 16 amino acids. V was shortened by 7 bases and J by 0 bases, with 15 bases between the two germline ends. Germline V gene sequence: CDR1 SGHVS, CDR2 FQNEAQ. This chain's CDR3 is CASTPSGPTNTGELFF. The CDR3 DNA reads TGTGCCAGCACCCCCTCAGGGCCGACGAACACCGGGGAGCTGTTTTTT.

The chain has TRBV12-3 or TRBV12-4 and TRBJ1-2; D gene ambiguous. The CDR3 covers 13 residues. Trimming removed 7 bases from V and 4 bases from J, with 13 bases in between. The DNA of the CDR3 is TGTGCCAGCACCCTGGAGGGCCTCTATGGCTACACCTTC. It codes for CASTLEGLYGYTF.

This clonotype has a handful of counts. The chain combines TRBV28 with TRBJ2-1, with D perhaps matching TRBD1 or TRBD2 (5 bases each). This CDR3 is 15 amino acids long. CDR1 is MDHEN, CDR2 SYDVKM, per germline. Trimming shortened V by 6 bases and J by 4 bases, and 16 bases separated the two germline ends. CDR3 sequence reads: CASSLFLEGYNEQFF. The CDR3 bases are TGTGCCAGCAGCCTCTTTCTAGAGGGGTACAATGAGCAGTTCTTC.

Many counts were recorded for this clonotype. Written as DNA, the CDR3 is TGCGCCAGCATGTTAAATATGAACACTGAAGCTTTCTTT. Translating it yields CASMLNMNTEAFF. The chain uses TRBV4-3 and TRBJ1-1; D not resolved. The germline V and J ends were trimmed by 7 bases and 0 bases, with 9 bases remaining between them. This CDR3 region has 13 residues. Germline CDR1 reads LGHNA; CDR2 reads YSLEER.

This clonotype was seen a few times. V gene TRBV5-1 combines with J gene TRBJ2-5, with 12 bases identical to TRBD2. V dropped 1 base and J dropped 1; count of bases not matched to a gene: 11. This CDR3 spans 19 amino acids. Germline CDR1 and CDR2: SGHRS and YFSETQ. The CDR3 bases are TGCGCCAGCAGCTTGTCTCTGCTAGCGGGGGGGAAATTCCAAGAGACCCAGTACTTC. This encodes CASSLSLLAGGKFQETQYF.

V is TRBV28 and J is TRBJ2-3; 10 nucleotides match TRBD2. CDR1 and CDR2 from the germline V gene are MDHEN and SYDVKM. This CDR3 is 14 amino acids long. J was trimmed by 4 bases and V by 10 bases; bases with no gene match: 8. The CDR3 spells CAILAGGHADTQYF. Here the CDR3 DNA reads TGTGCCATCTTAGCGGGGGGCCATGCAGATACGCAGTATTTT.

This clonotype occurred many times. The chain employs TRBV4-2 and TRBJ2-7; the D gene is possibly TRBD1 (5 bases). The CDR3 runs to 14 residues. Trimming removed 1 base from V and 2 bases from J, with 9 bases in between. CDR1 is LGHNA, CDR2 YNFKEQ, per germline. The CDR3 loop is CASSQVQGTYEQYF. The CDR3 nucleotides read TGTGCCAGCAGCCAAGTGCAGGGAACCTACGAGCAGTACTTC.

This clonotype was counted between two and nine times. This chain's CDR3 is CASSRGGHEQYF. CDR3 nucleotide sequence: TGTGCCAGCAGCAGGGGAGGACACGAGCAGTACTTC. V and J are TRBV5-6 and TRBJ2-7, with D possibly TRBD2 on 6 matching bases. The germline CDR1 and CDR2 sequences are SGHDT and YYEEEE. Trimming left V 4 bases short and J 5 bases short, with 10 bases between. The CDR3 is made up of 12 amino acids.

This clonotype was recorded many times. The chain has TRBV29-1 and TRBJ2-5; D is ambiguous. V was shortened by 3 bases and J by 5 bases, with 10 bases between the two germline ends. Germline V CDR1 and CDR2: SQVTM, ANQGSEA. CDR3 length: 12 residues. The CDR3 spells CSVEFRGETQYF. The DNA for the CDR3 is TGCAGCGTTGAGTTCCGTGGGGAGACCCAGTACTTC.

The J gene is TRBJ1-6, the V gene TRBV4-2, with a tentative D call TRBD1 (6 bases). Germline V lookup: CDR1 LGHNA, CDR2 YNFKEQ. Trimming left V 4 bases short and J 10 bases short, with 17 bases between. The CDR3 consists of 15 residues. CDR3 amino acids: CASSRQTGPESPLHF. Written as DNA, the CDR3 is TGTGCCAGCAGCCGACAAACAGGGCCCGAGTCACCCCTCCACTTT.

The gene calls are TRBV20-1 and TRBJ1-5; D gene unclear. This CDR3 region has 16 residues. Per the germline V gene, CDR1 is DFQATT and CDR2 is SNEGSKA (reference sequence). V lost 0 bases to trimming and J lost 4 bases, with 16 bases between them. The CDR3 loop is CSAREVNGVWNQPQHF. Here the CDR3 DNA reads TGCAGTGCTAGAGAAGTTAACGGGGTTTGGAATCAGCCCCAGCATTTT.

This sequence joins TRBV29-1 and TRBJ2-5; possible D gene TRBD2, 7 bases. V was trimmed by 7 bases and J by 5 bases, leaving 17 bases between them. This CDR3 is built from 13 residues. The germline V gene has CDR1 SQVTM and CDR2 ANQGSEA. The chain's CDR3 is CSGRGGAGETQYF. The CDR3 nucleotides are TGCAGCGGTCGAGGGGGGGCTGGGGAGACCCAGTACTTC. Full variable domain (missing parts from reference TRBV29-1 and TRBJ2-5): SAVISQKPSRDICQRGTSLTIQCQVDSQVTMMFWYRQQPGQSLTLIATANQGSEATYESGFVIDKFPISRPNLTFSTLTVSNMSPEDSSIYLCSGRGGAGETQYFGPGTRLLVL.

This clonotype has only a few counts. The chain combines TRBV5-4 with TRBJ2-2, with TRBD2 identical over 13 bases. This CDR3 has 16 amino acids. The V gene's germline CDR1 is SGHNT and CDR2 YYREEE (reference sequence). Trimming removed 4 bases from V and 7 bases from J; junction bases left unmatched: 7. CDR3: CASSPGTSGTLGELFF. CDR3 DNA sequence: TGTGCCAGCAGCCCCGGGACTAGCGGGACCCTCGGGGAGCTGTTTTTT.